The 30 T cell receptor beta chains in this list originate from one sample, sequenced in a study of blood T cell repertoires in COVID-19. Some clones are missing from TCRdb's copy, which holds only in-frame ones; the method was immunoSEQ multiplex PCR. The data contain 300,000 to 400,000 clones, 88% of them singletons. The sequenced sample was peripheral blood. The receptors shown here come from a woman aged 70 to 79 with COVID-19, enrolled during active disease.

The gene calls are TRBV28 and TRBJ2-1, with unresolved D. Trimming removed 4 bases at V and 5 bases at J, with 15 bases between. CDR3 length: 15 amino acids. Germline-derived CDR1 and CDR2 are MDHEN and SYDVKM. CDR3 DNA sequence: TGTGCCAGCAGTTCAACTCCCGACTCGAACAATGAGCAGTTCTTC. Residues: CASSSTPDSNNEQFF.

J is TRBJ1-5 and V is TRBV12-5; D gene unclear. V shed 3 bases and J shed 5 bases, with 14 bases lying between them. The CDR3 runs 15 residues. Looked up from germline, CDR1 is LGHNT and CDR2 is FRNRAP. The CDR3 spells CASGFSGVSYQPQHF. For the CDR3, the DNA is TGTGCTAGTGGTTTCTCGGGAGTTTCATATCAGCCCCAGCATTTT.

The V gene is TRBV19, the J gene TRBJ2-7, with D perhaps matching TRBD1 (7 bases). The germline V gene encodes CDR1 LNHDA and CDR2 SQIVND (reference sequence). V shed 6 bases and J shed 1 base, with 22 bases lying between them. This CDR3 is 17 amino acids long. This CDR3 reads CASRTRAGGVVSYEQYF. CDR3 bases: TGTGCCAGTAGGACTAGAGCAGGGGGAGTGGTTTCCTACGAGCAGTACTTC.

V is TRBV27 and J is TRBJ1-1; D may be TRBD1 (6 bases). This CDR3 is 16 amino acids long. The V end was cut by 6 bases, the J end by 0 bases, with 17 bases between. Germline V CDR1 and CDR2: MNHEY, SMNVEV (reference sequence). CDR3 in DNA: TGTGCCAGCAGCCCAGACAGGATACGCCTGAACACTGAAGCTTTCTTT. Protein sequence: CASSPDRIRLNTEAFF.

This CDR3 reads CASRHGRDSQETQYF. The CDR3 DNA follows: TGTGCCAGCAGACATGGGCGTGACAGCCAAGAGACCCAGTACTTC. The chain links TRBV5-4 to TRBJ2-5, with D tentatively TRBD1 (5 bases). CDR1 is SGHNT, CDR2 YYREEE, per germline (reference sequence). The V and J ends lost 5 bases and 1 base respectively, with 15 bases between them. The CDR3 runs 15 residues.

The chain joins TRBV29-1 to TRBJ1-4; 10 bases fit TRBD1. The germline V gene has CDR1 SQVTM and CDR2 ANQGSEA. V dropped 7 bases and J dropped 0; count of bases not matched to a gene: 5. This CDR3 is built from 15 residues. CDR3 bases: TGCAGCGCCGAGGGGACAGGGGCAACTAATGAAAAACTGTTTTTT. Its translation: CSAEGTGATNEKLFF.

The chain combines TRBV9 with TRBJ1-6; 7 bases align to TRBD1. V dropped 3 bases and J dropped 0; count of bases not matched to a gene: 3. This CDR3 has 16 amino acids. From germline, CDR1 is SGDLS and CDR2 YYNGEE. The CDR3 here is CASSADRVSYNSPLHF. Written as DNA, the CDR3 is TGTGCCAGCAGCGCTGACAGGGTCTCCTATAATTCACCCCTCCACTTT.

This chain connects TRBV9 to TRBJ1-1; the match to TRBD1 covers 8 bases. Germline CDR1 reads SGDLS; CDR2 reads YYNGEE. The CDR3 sequence is 14 residues long. The J segment lost 6 bases and the V segment lost 3 bases, leaving 7 bases of the junction unmatched. CDR3 sequence reads: CASSATGGGAEAFF. CDR3 in DNA: TGTGCCAGCAGCGCTACAGGGGGAGGAGCTGAAGCTTTCTTT.

V usage is TRBV19 and J usage is TRBJ2-5, with D tentatively TRBD2 (5 bases). The CDR3 spans 14 residues. V was trimmed by 3 bases and J by 0 bases, leaving 8 bases between them. Germline CDR1 LNHDA, CDR2 SQIVND (reference sequence). The CDR3 DNA sequence: TGTGCCAGTAGTATCACGGGGTACCAAGAGACCCAGTACTTC. Amino acid sequence: CASSITGYQETQYF.

The chain recombines TRBV13 with TRBJ1-2; D might be TRBD1 (5 bases). This CDR3 is built from 15 residues. The germline V and J ends were trimmed by 0 bases and 4 bases, with 12 bases remaining between them. Germline-derived CDR1 and CDR2 are PRHDT and FYEKMQ (reference sequence). The CDR3 bases are TGTGCCAGCAGCTTAGGCCAGGAGGGGTCCTATGGCTACACCTTC. Translation gives CASSLGQEGSYGYTF.

V is TRBV28 and J is TRBJ1-1; D not resolved. The germline CDR1 and CDR2 sequences are MDHEN and SYDVKM. Trimming cost V 2 bases and J 1 base, with 14 bases left between them. The CDR3 covers 16 residues. CDR3 sequence reads: CASSLMSAIRNTEAFF. The CDR3, as DNA: TGTGCCAGCAGTTTAATGAGCGCAATAAGGAACACTGAAGCTTTCTTT. Full variable domain (remainder filled in from reference TRBV28 and TRBJ1-1): DVKVTQSSRYLVKRTGEKVFLECVQDMDHENMFWYRQDPGLGLRLIYFSYDVKMKEKGDIPEGYSVSREKKERFSLILESASTNQTSMYLCASSLMSAIRNTEAFFGQGTRLTVV.

The chain links TRBV10-3 to TRBJ2-7; D remains ambiguous. This CDR3 is built from 13 residues. Germline-derived CDR1 and CDR2 are ENHRY and SYGVKD. V lost 6 bases and J lost 1, with 10 bases in between. The CDR3 DNA is TGTGCCATCAGCGCCCCGCTATCCTACGAGCAGTACTTC. Amino acid sequence: CAISAPLSYEQYF.

The chain recombines TRBV10-1 with TRBJ2-2, with 8 bases identical to TRBD1. The CDR3 runs 16 residues. Germline lookup yields CDR1 WNHNN and CDR2 SYGVQD (reference sequence). V lost 11 bases to trimming and J lost 4 bases; unmatched junction nucleotides: 15. The DNA for the CDR3 is TGCGCCCCCCTCCCGAGACAGGGGAACAGCACCGGGGAGCTGTTTTTT. Translating gives CAPLPRQGNSTGELFF.

This rearrangement joins TRBV18 to TRBJ1-1; TRBD1 is a possible D gene (5 bases). Trimming took off 1 base at V and 0 bases at J, with 12 bases between the two ends. The CDR3 is made up of 16 amino acids. The V gene's germline CDR1 is KGHSH and CDR2 LQKENI. Written as DNA, the CDR3 is TGTGCCAGCTCACCACTCAACAAGGGGTTGAACACTGAAGCTTTCTTT. Protein: CASSPLNKGLNTEAFF.

Comment on this clone: Other DNA sequences from this sample encode an identical CDR3 as well. The chain joins TRBV5-1 to TRBJ2-3; no clear D. Germline CDR1 reads SGHRS; CDR2 reads YFSETQ. The CDR3 is 12 residues long. Trimming left V 3 bases short and J 2 bases short, with 4 bases between. The CDR3 sequence: CASSSNTDTQYF. CDR3 DNA: TGCGCCAGCAGCTCCAACACAGATACGCAGTATTTT.

The chain has TRBV5-1 and TRBJ1-1, with D unresolved. The V gene lost 0 bases and the J gene lost 5 bases, with 8 bases spanning the gap. This CDR3 has 13 residues. Germline-derived CDR1 and CDR2 are SGHRS and YFSETQ. CDR3 loop: CASSLDLQTEAFF. CDR3 in DNA: TGCGCCAGCAGCTTGGATCTCCAGACTGAAGCTTTCTTT.

J is TRBJ2-3 and V is TRBV6-2 or TRBV6-3; 9 bases are shared with TRBD2. In germline, CDR1 is MNHEY, CDR2 SVGEGT. J was trimmed by 1 base and V by 2 bases; bases with no gene match: 1. The CDR3 contains 15 residues. The CDR3, as DNA: TGTGCCAGCAGTTACGGCGGGGGGGGCACAGATACGCAGTATTTT. Encoded protein: CASSYGGGGTDTQYF.

V and J are TRBV6-2 or TRBV6-3 and TRBJ1-1; perhaps TRBD1 as D (6 bases). V was trimmed by 4 bases and J by 5 bases, leaving 17 bases between them. The CDR3 is made up of 15 amino acids. Germline CDR1 reads MNHEY; CDR2 reads SVGEGT. CDR3 nucleotides: TGTGCCAGCAGTTTTCGGGGGGCCCGGGGTACTGAAGCTTTCTTT. It translates to CASSFRGARGTEAFF.

The gene calls are TRBV5-4 and TRBJ2-5; 7 nucleotides line up with TRBD2. This CDR3 has 15 residues. CDR1 is SGHNT and CDR2 is YYREEE in the germline V gene (reference sequence). The V segment lost 5 bases and the J segment 3 bases; nucleotides outside the gene matches: 10. The CDR3, as DNA: TGTGCCAGCAGGCCGGGAGGAGATCATAAAGAGACCCAGTACTTC. This codes for CASRPGGDHKETQYF.

This chain uses TRBV7-9 with TRBJ1-1; no firm D call. Deletions cut 9 bases from V and 0 bases from J, with 14 bases between. This CDR3 has 14 residues. The germline V gene encodes CDR1 SEHNR and CDR2 FQNEAQ (reference sequence). The CDR3 sequence: CASRELQMNTEAFF. The DNA for the CDR3 is TGTGCCAGTCGGGAGTTACAAATGAACACTGAAGCTTTCTTT.

V usage is TRBV30 and J usage is TRBJ2-3; unclear D gene. The V gene lost 0 bases and the J gene lost 5 bases, with 6 bases spanning the gap. The length of the CDR3 is 12 residues. CDR1 is GTSNPN and CDR2 is SVGIG in the germline V gene (reference sequence). The DNA of the CDR3 is TGTGCCTGGAGTGTCTCAGGAGATACGCAGTATTTT. This translates into CAWSVSGDTQYF.

The chain has TRBV14 and TRBJ2-5, with TRBD1 as a possible D gene (6 bases). Germline V gives CDR1 SGHDN, CDR2 FVKESK. The CDR3 sequence is 15 residues long. V was pared by 2 bases and J by 3 bases, with 13 bases between. In DNA, the CDR3 is TGTGCCAGCAGCCAAACGATAAGGGGGAAAGAGACCCAGTACTTC. Encoded protein: CASSQTIRGKETQYF.

The V gene is TRBV6-6, the J gene TRBJ1-5; 10 nucleotides line up with TRBD1. V lost 5 bases and J lost 1; bases outside the gene matches: 11. The germline V gene has CDR1 MNHNY and CDR2 SVGAGI (reference sequence). The CDR3 contains 18 residues. The CDR3, as DNA: TGTGCCAGCAGTCTGGGGACAGGGGAGAGGGGAAGCAATCAGCCCCAGCATTTT. It specifies CASSLGTGERGSNQPQHF.

Turning to this clone: This sample includes further DNA sequences coding for the same CDR3. The chain joins TRBV2 to TRBJ2-5, with 11 nucleotides matching TRBD2. CDR1 and CDR2 from the germline V gene are SNHLY and FYNNEI. The CDR3 loop spans 15 amino acids. J was trimmed by 2 bases and V by 6 bases; bases with no gene match: 5. The CDR3 region is CASRALAGGQETQYF. The CDR3 DNA reads as TGTGCCAGCAGGGCCCTAGCGGGGGGTCAAGAGACCCAGTACTTC.

This chain connects TRBV12-5 to TRBJ1-6; 10 bases match TRBD1. The CDR3 runs to 15 residues. Germline CDR1 reads LGHNT; CDR2 reads FRNRAP. After removal of 5 bases from V and 7 bases from J, the junction contained 5 bases not matched to a gene. CDR3: CASGEWTGGNSPLHF. CDR3 sequence (DNA): TGTGCTAGTGGTGAGTGGACAGGGGGGAATTCACCCCTCCACTTT. Full variable domain (remainder filled in from reference TRBV12-5 and TRBJ1-6): DARVTQTPRHKVTEMGQEVTMRCQPILGHNTVFWYRQTMMQGLELLAYFRNRAPLDDSGMPKDRFSAEMPDATLATLKIQPSEPRDSAVYFCASGEWTGGNSPLHFGNGTRLTVT.

The chain joins TRBV5-1 to TRBJ2-2, with 9 bases aligning to TRBD1. CDR1 and CDR2 from the germline V gene are SGHRS and YFSETQ. There are 16 residues in the CDR3. Unmatched junction bases numbered 2, after V lost 2 bases and J lost 0 bases. The CDR3 is CASSLQGAPNTGELFF. DNA for the CDR3: TGCGCCAGCAGCTTACAGGGGGCCCCGAACACCGGGGAGCTGTTTTTT. Variable domain in full (rest from reference TRBV5-1 and TRBJ2-2): KAGVTQTPRYLIKTRGQQVTLSCSPISGHRSVSWYQQTPGQGLQFLFEYFSETQRNKGNFPGRFSGRQFSNSRSEMNVSTLELGDSALYLCASSLQGAPNTGELFFGEGSRLTVL.

CDR3 sequence: CASHWTSFFAGELFF. The CDR3 nucleotides are TGTGCCAGCCACTGGACTAGCTTTTTTGCCGGGGAGCTGTTTTTT. The rearrangement uses TRBV2 and TRBJ2-2; 8 positions agree with TRBD2. Trimming cost V 8 bases and J 6 bases; bases outside gene matches: 11. The germline CDR1 and CDR2 sequences are SNHLY and FYNNEI. This CDR3 is built from 15 residues.

In DNA form, the CDR3 reads TGTGCCAGCAGCTTAGTATCGGGACTAGCGGGGGGAGAGACCCAGTACTTC. It encodes CASSLVSGLAGGETQYF. V and J are TRBV7-9 and TRBJ2-5, with 15 bases fitting TRBD2. The CDR3 consists of 17 residues. CDR1 SEHNR and CDR2 FQNEAQ come from the germline V gene (reference sequence). V shed 1 base, J shed 4 bases, and the junction held 4 bases outside the gene matches.

This clone was counted once. Other DNA sequences of this sample code for an identical CDR3. The J gene is TRBJ1-2, the V gene TRBV7-2; maybe TRBD1 (5 bases). The CDR3 runs 14 residues. V was clipped by 4 bases and J by 1 base, with 10 bases between them. In germline, CDR1 is SGHTA, CDR2 FQGNSA. The CDR3 nucleotides read TGTGCCAGCAGCTCCGGGACTTTTAACTATGGCTACACCTTC. It specifies CASSSGTFNYGYTF.

This clone showed up just once. The chain recombines TRBV5-8 with TRBJ1-5; 10 nucleotides agree with TRBD1. Trimming took 6 bases from V and 5 from J; bases not matched to a gene: 5. Germline V gene lookup returns CDR1 SGHTS and CDR2 YDEGEE. This CDR3 comprises 14 residues. CDR3 coding DNA: TGTGCCAGCACCGAGGGACAGGGGTATCAGCCCCAGCATTTT. This gives the protein CASTEGQGYQPQHF.